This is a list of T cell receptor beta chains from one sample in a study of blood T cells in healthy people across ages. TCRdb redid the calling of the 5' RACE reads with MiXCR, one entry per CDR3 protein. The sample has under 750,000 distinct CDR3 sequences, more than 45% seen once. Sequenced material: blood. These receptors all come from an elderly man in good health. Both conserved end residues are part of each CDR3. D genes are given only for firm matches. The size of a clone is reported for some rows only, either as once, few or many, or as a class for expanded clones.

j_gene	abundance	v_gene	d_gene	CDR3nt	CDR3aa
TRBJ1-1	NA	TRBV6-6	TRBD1	TGTGCCAGCAGTTACGAAGGACAGGGAAACACTGAAGCTTTCTTT	CASSYEGQGNTEAFF
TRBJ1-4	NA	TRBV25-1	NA	TGTGCCAGCAGTGAATTTGCCCTTGAAAAACTGTTTTTT	CASSEFALEKLFF
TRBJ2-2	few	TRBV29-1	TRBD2	TGCAGCGTTGATGTGACGGGCGGGGGTACCGGGGAGCTGTTTTTT	CSVDVTGGGTGELFF
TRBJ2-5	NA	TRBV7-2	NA	TGTGCCAGCAGCCCCAGCAACCAAGAGACCCAGTACTTC	CASSPSNQETQYF
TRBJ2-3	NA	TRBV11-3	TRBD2	TGTGCCAGCAGCTCAAGGACTAGCGGGGGTCCAGATACGCAGTATTTT	CASSSRTSGGPDTQYF
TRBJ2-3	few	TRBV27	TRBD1	TGTGCCAGCACCAAAAGGTGGGCAGGGGGCGCCGCCGATACGCAGTATTTT	CASTKRWAGGAADTQYF
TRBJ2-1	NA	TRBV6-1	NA	TGTGCCAGCAGGAACGACCACACCACTTCCTACAATGAGCAGTTCTTC	CASRNDHTTSYNEQFF
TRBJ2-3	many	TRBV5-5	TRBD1	TGTGCCAGCAGCCTAGGACAGGGTGGACACTTCACAGATACGCAGTATTTT	CASSLGQGGHFTDTQYF
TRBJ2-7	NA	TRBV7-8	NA	TGTGCCAGCAGCCCCTCCCTTGGGTCGAACTACGAGCAGTACTTC	CASSPSLGSNYEQYF
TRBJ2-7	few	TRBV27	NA	TGTGCCAGCAGACGCTCCGGGACTCTCTACGAGCAGTACTTC	CASRRSGTLYEQYF
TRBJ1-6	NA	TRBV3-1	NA	TGTGCCAGCAGCCCGGACGGGTATATGAGCTCCTATAATTCACCCCTCCACTTT	CASSPDGYMSSYNSPLHF
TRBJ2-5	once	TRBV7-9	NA	TGTGCCAGCAGCCTTCATCAAGGGGAAGAGACCCAGTACTTC	CASSLHQGEETQYF
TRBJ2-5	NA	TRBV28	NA	TGTGCCAGCAGCCTACAGCAAACTGAGCAGTACTTC	CASSLQQTEQYF
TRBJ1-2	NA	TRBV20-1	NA	TGCAGTGCTAGCGAACGTGGGGGGGCGTGGGGCTACACCTTC	CSASERGGAWGYTF
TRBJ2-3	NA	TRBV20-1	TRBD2	TGCAGTGTCAAGACTAGCGGGCGTTTAACTAGCACAGATACGCAGTATTTT	CSVKTSGRLTSTDTQYF
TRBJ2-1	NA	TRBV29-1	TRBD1	TGCAGCGTCGCAGACAGGGGGCGTGGATTGAATGAGCAGTTCTTC	CSVADRGRGLNEQFF
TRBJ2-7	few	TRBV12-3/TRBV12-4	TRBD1	TGTGCCAGCAGTTCTACGACAGGGCCCTACGAGCAGTACTTC	CASSSTTGPYEQYF
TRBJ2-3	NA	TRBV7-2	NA	TGTGCCAGCAGCACCCAAGCGGCGCTAACGTCAGATACGCAGTATTTT	CASSTQAALTSDTQYF
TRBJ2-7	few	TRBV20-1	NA	TGCAGTGCTAGGGGGTGGGACGAGCAGTACTTC	CSARGWDEQYF
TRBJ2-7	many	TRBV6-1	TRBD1	TGTGCCAGCAGAGAAGCCGGGACAGGGGGCTATAACGAGCAGTACTTC	CASREAGTGGYNEQYF
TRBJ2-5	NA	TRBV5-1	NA	TGCGCCAGCAGCGCGATCCAAGAGACCCAGTACTTC	CASSAIQETQYF
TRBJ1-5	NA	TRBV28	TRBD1	TGTGCCAGCACCAATGGGGGGGACAGGGTTTATCAGCCCCAGCATTTT	CASTNGGDRVYQPQHF
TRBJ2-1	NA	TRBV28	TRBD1	TGTGCCAGCAGTTCCGGACAGGGGGCGTTGTACGAGCAGTTCTTC	CASSSGQGALYEQFF
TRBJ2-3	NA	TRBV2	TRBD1	TGTGCCGGCAGGGACAGCTCAGCTCGGGATACGCAGTATTTT	CAGRDSSARDTQYF
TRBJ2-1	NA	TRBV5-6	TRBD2	TGTGCCAGCAGCAGGCGACTAGCGACGGACAATGAGCAGTTCTTC	CASSRRLATDNEQFF
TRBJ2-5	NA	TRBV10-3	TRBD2	TGTGCCATCAGTGACCCCCTAGCGGGAGGGGGCAATGAGCAGTACTTC	CAISDPLAGGGNEQYF
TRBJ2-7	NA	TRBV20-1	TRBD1	TGCAGTGCTGCCCCGGGTGGCAGGGGGCGATTGTCCTACGAGCAGTACTTC	CSAAPGGRGRLSYEQYF
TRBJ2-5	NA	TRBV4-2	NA	TGTGCCAGCAGCCCCTCGAGGTCGATCCAAGAGACCCAGTACTTC	CASSPSRSIQETQYF
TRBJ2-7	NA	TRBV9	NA	TGTGCCAGCAGCGAAGCGGGTGCACCCTACGAGCAGTACTTC	CASSEAGAPYEQYF
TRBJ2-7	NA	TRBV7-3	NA	TGTGCCAGCAGCCCCCCCCCACATTACGAGCAGTACTTC	CASSPPPHYEQYF
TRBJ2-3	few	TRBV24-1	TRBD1	TGTGCCACCAGTGATATCTCGGGACAGGGGGCCACAGATACGCAGTATTTT	CATSDISGQGATDTQYF
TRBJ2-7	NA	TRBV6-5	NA	TGTGCCAGCAGTTACGAGCGCCACAATGAGCAGTACTTC	CASSYERHNEQYF
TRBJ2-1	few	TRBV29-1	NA	TGCAGCGCCGCCCACAATGAGCAGTTCTTC	CSAAHNEQFF
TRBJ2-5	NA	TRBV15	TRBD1	TGTGCCACCAGCAGAGGTGGACAGGCTAGGGAGCAGTACTTC	CATSRGGQAREQYF
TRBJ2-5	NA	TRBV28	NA	TGTGCCAGCAGGCAGGGGCAAGAGACCCAGTACTTC	CASRQGQETQYF
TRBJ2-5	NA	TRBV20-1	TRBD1	TGCAGTGCGATCGACAGGGTCGGGGAGACCCAGTACTTC	CSAIDRVGETQYF
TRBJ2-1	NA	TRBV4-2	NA	TGTGCCAGCAGCCAACCGGACGGCTACAATGAGCAGTTCTTC	CASSQPDGYNEQFF
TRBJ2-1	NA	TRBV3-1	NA	TGTGCCAGCAGCCAAGCCCATGAGCAGTTCTTC	CASSQAHEQFF
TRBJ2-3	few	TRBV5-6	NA	TGTGCCAGCAGCTTAAGTGCACGGGATACGCAGTATTTT	CASSLSARDTQYF
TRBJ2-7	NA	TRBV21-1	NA	TGTGCCAGCAGCAAAGTCCCCCGGGAGAGAAACGAGCAGTACTTC	CASSKVPRERNEQYF
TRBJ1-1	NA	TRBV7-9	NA	TGTGCCAGCAGCTTTCAATCGGAGACTGAAGCTTTCTTT	CASSFQSETEAFF
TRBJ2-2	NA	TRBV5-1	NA	TGCGCCAGCAGAAACCGGGACAACACCGGGGAGCTGTTTTTT	CASRNRDNTGELFF